This passage covers 6 T cell receptor beta chains from one sample sequenced in a study of shared clonotypes between healthy human individuals. Profiling relied on immunoSEQ multiplex PCR, and the TCRdb table lists in-frame clones only, not all of them. This table has some 2,500,000 clones, 90% to 95% appearing once. Sequencing was done on a sample of naive CD4+ T cells from PBMCs. As to subset: CD45RA+ positively selected. These receptors originate from a man between 18 and 35 years old in good health. Some clones in this sample may be carry-over from other donors' samples.

V is TRBV11-3 and J is TRBJ2-1, with no clear D. Trimming stripped 3 bases from V and 9 bases from J, with 12 bases between. Germline V gives CDR1 SGHNT, CDR2 YENEEA. CDR3 size: 13 residues. The CDR3 reads CASSFLSQTEQFF. CDR3 nucleotides: TGTGCCAGCAGCTTTTTATCGCAGACTGAGCAGTTCTTC.

V and J are TRBV2 and TRBJ2-2; weak D call: TRBD1 (5 bases). Germline V gene data show CDR1 as SNHLY and CDR2 as FYNNEI. The CDR3 is 15 amino acids. CDR3: CATQRQGGDTGELFF. In nucleotides, the CDR3 is TGTGCTACACAAAGGCAGGGTGGGGACACCGGGGAGCTGTTTTTT.

The chain couples TRBV2 to TRBJ2-7; 7 nucleotides match TRBD1. The trim removed 5 bases at V and 1 base at J, leaving 5 bases unmatched. The V gene's germline CDR1 is SNHLY and CDR2 FYNNEI. CDR3 length: 14 amino acids. The CDR3 DNA is TGTGCCAGCAGTCCGGGACAGTCATCCTACGAGCAGTACTTC. Its translation: CASSPGQSSYEQYF.

The rearrangement links TRBV5-1 to TRBJ1-5, with unresolved D. The CDR3 contains 14 residues. With 7 bases removed from V and 1 base from J, the gap between germline ends came to 12 bases. CDR1 is SGHRS, CDR2 YFSETQ, per germline. CDR3 bases: TGCGCCAGCCCGAGATTTGGCAGCAATCAGCCCCAGCATTTT. Translating gives CASPRFGSNQPQHF.

J is TRBJ2-3 and V is TRBV28; D is possibly TRBD1 or TRBD2 (5 bases each). This CDR3 is built from 11 residues. The ends were cut back, 5 bases at V and 14 bases at J, with 14 bases in the middle. Germline assignment: CDR1 MDHEN and CDR2 SYDVKM. CDR3 in DNA: TGTGCCAGCAGTGGGGAGCAGGGACGGTATTTT. Protein: CASSGEQGRYF.

This chain links TRBV5-1 with TRBJ2-7, with D perhaps being TRBD1 or TRBD2 (5 bases each). The germline CDR1 and CDR2 sequences are SGHRS and YFSETQ. Trimming took off 0 bases at V and 2 bases at J, with 9 bases between the two ends. The CDR3 is 14 residues long. CDR3 sequence reads: CASSLGDAPYEQYF. As DNA, the CDR3 is TGCGCCAGCAGCTTGGGGGACGCCCCCTACGAGCAGTACTTC.